The source of this T cell receptor beta chain is a study of blood T cell repertoires in COVID-19 (dated by TCRdb to 2018 to 2021). About the full investigation: Collaborator samples came from the United States, Italy and Spain and covered acute and convalescent phases of COVID-19. Where available, HLA class I and class II types were obtained from metadata supplied by the sample provider rather than from assay-based typing. Samples were obtained from the ongoing ImmuneRACE study (first 160 participants) and from about 1,300 subjects provided by 6 global collaborators. The repertoires were released in a freely available public database meant as a resource for research on the immune response to SARS-CoV-2. Subjects who had been exposed to COVID-19, were actively infected with it, or had recovered from it provided the deeply sampled blood TCRbeta repertoires that made up the dataset. The material from the prospective study consisted of cDNA or gDNA derived from T cells, B-cell-depleted T cells, or PBMCs. Nearly every sample came with metadata listing a de-identified subject ID, COVID-19 status, age in years and sex. Points the paper makes about the study in general: The quantity of clinical and demographic metadata differed by source and by participant and was supplied without curation.

Concerning this clone itself: No cognate antigen has been identified for it. Base qualities are not provided; no much larger clone lies one nucleotide away.

The CDR3 runs 15 residues from the cysteine to the phenylalanine. Of the read, only the CDR3 DNA is kept; its 45 bases are in frame from base 1. Reading the germline V gene (reference sequence) gives CDR1 SGHKS and CDR2 YYEKEE. V and J are trimmed by 6 bases and 6 bases, and the gene matches miss 9 bases of the junction. TCRbeta CDR3 regions were amplified from genomic DNA by means of the immunoSEQ Assay, a bias-controlled multiplex PCR. Turning to the authors' computational methods: Within the assay, amplification of reference gene primers was used to estimate how many nucleated cells each sample contained. Sequence reads were collapsed and filtered to measure the absolute abundance of every unique TCRbeta CDR3 rearrangement. For each sample, productive Simpson clonality was calculated as the square root of Simpson's diversity index across productive rearrangements. In its TCRdb copy, this immuneACCESS table keeps in-frame sequences only and misses some clones. Where compared with another copy, unresolved V genes explain less than half of these, and the others have no known cause. That table gives V, J and clone size, and the DNA gave D and trimming. Across this sample there are about 220,000 clones, with under 90% seen only once. Under 3.5% of the sample lies in the top ten.

Participants in the prospective study were aged about 18 to 95 years, lived in some 24 United States geographic areas, and enrolled through a virtual design. In the prospective study, cohorts were assigned on the basis of participant-reported clinical history obtained from a screening survey and a study questionnaire. For ImmuneRACE Cohort 3, a participant was defined as recovered based on two consecutive negative NP/OP PCR tests, clearance by a healthcare professional, or resolution of symptoms. In the prospective study, mobile phlebotomists collected whole blood, serum and a nasopharyngeal or oropharyngeal swab from each participant. Over a roughly 2-month period, participants in the prospective study had the option of providing additional blood draws and questionnaires. Before DNA extraction, blood samples from the prospective study were shipped at room temperature or frozen.

The sequence derives from a woman aged 55-69 years who had recovered from COVID-19. The sequenced sample was PBMCs or T cells enriched from blood (not recorded which). Recombination linked TRBV5-5 to TRBJ1-4, and TRBD1 aligns with 9 junction nucleotides. This receptor carries the CDR3 CASTPLRTGDEKLFF. The nucleotide sequence is given as TGTGCCAGCACCCCCCTCCGGACAGGGGATGAAAAACTGTTTTTT.